This TCR beta chain was identified during a study of blood T cell repertoires in COVID-19. TCRdb's table, derived via immunoSEQ multiplex PCR, lists solely in-frame clones and lacks some. The sample records under 300,000 clones, approximately 80% being singletons. The CDR3 runs to 17 residues. Germline CDR1 and CDR2: SGHVS and FNYEAQ. The V segment lost 3 bases and the J segment 9 bases; nucleotides outside the gene matches: 16. The chain uses TRBV7-6 and TRBJ2-3, with 9 bases lining up with TRBD2. The sample consisted of peripheral blood. The TCR originated in a middle-aged man who had recovered from COVID-19. DNA for the CDR3: TGTGCCAGCAGCTTTTCAGTTGGCGGCGGGGGGGCCGGGACGCAGTATTTT. This codes for CASSFSVGGGGAGTQYF. The full variable domain, in which reference TRBV7-6 and TRBJ2-3 provide the parts outside the CDR3, is GAGVSQSPRYKVTKRGQDVALRCDPISGHVSLYWYRQALGQGPEFLTYFNYEAQQDKSGLPNDRFSAERPEGSISTLTIQRTEQRDSAMYRCASSFSVGGGGAGTQYFGPGTRLTVL.